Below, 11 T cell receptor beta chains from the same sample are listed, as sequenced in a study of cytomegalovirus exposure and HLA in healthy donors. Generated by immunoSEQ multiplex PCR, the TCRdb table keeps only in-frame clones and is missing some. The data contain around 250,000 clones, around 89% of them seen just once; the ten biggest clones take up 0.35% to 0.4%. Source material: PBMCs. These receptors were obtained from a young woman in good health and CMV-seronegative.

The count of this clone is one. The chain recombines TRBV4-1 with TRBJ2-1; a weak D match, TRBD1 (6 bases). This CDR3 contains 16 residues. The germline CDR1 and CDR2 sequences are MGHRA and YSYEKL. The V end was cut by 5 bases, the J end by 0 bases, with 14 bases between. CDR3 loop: CASSDRTASSYNEQFF. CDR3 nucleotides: TGCGCCAGCAGCGACCGGACAGCGAGCTCCTACAATGAGCAGTTCTTC.

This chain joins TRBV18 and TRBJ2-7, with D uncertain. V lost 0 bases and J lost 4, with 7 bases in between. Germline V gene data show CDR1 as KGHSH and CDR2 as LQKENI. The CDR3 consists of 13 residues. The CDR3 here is CASSPPGQYEQYF. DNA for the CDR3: TGTGCCAGCTCACCACCTGGGCAGTACGAGCAGTACTTC.

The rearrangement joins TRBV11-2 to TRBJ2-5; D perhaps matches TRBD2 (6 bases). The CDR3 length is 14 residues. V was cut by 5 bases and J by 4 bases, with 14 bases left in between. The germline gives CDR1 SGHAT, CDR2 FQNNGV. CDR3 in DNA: TGTGCCAGCAGCCCAGACGGGAGACGAGAGACCCAGTACTTC. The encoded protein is CASSPDGRRETQYF.

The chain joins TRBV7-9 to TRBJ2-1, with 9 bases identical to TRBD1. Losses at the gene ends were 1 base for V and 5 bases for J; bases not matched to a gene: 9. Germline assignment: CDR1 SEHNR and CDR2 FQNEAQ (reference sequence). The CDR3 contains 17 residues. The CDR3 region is CASSLVHRTGADNEQFF. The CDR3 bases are TGTGCCAGCAGCTTAGTTCACAGGACAGGGGCAGACAATGAGCAGTTCTTC.

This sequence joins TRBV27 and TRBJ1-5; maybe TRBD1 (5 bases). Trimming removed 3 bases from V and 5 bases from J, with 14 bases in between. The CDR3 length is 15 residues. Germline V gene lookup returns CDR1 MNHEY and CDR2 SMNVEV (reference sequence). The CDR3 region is CASSFVDRLDQPQHF. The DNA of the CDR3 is TGTGCCAGCAGTTTCGTCGACAGACTTGATCAGCCCCAGCATTTT.

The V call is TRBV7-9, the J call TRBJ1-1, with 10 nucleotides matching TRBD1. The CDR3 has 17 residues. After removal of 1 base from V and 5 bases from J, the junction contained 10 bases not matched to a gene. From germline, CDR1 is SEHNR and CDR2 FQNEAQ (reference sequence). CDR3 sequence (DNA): TGTGCCAGCAGCTTAGGACTGACAGGGGGCTCTGGAACTGAAGCTTTCTTT. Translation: CASSLGLTGGSGTEAFF.

The CDR3 is CASSPLGRGNSPLHF. The CDR3 bases are TGTGCCAGCAGCCCCCTGGGGAGGGGTAATTCACCCCTCCACTTT. The chain recombines TRBV7-6 with TRBJ1-6; D possibly corresponds to TRBD1 (5 bases). CDR3 length: 15 amino acids. From germline, CDR1 is SGHVS and CDR2 FNYEAQ. V lost 5 bases, J lost 6 bases, and 14 bases lay in between.

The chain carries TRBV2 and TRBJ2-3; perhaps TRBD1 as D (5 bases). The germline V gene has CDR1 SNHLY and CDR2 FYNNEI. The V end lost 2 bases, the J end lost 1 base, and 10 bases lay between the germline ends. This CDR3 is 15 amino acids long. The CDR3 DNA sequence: TGTGCCAGCAGTGAACAGGGATGGGGCACAGATACGCAGTATTTT. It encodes CASSEQGWGTDTQYF.

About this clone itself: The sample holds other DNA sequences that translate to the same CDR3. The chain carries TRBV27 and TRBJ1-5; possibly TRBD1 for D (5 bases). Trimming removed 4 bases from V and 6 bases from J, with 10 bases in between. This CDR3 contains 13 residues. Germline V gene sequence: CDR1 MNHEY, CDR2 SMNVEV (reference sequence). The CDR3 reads CASSSGRAQPQHF. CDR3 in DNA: TGTGCCAGCAGTTCAGGGAGGGCTCAGCCCCAGCATTTT.

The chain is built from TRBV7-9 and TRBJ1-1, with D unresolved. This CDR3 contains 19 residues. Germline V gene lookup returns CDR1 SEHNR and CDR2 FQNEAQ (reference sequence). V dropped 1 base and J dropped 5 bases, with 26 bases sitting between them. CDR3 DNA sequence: TGTGCCAGCAGCTTAGAGTATCGGGAGTTCGGTGGGATTCGGACTGAAGCTTTCTTT. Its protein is CASSLEYREFGGIRTEAFF.

In DNA, the CDR3 is TGCGCCAGCAGCTTGGCCGGGACAGCGAACTATGGCTACACCTTC. It is translated as CASSLAGTANYGYTF. The V gene is TRBV5-1, the J gene TRBJ1-2; 7 nucleotides align to TRBD1. J lost 2 bases, V lost 0 bases, and 4 bases had no gene match. This CDR3 spans 15 amino acids. Germline CDR1 is SGHRS and CDR2 is YFSETQ.